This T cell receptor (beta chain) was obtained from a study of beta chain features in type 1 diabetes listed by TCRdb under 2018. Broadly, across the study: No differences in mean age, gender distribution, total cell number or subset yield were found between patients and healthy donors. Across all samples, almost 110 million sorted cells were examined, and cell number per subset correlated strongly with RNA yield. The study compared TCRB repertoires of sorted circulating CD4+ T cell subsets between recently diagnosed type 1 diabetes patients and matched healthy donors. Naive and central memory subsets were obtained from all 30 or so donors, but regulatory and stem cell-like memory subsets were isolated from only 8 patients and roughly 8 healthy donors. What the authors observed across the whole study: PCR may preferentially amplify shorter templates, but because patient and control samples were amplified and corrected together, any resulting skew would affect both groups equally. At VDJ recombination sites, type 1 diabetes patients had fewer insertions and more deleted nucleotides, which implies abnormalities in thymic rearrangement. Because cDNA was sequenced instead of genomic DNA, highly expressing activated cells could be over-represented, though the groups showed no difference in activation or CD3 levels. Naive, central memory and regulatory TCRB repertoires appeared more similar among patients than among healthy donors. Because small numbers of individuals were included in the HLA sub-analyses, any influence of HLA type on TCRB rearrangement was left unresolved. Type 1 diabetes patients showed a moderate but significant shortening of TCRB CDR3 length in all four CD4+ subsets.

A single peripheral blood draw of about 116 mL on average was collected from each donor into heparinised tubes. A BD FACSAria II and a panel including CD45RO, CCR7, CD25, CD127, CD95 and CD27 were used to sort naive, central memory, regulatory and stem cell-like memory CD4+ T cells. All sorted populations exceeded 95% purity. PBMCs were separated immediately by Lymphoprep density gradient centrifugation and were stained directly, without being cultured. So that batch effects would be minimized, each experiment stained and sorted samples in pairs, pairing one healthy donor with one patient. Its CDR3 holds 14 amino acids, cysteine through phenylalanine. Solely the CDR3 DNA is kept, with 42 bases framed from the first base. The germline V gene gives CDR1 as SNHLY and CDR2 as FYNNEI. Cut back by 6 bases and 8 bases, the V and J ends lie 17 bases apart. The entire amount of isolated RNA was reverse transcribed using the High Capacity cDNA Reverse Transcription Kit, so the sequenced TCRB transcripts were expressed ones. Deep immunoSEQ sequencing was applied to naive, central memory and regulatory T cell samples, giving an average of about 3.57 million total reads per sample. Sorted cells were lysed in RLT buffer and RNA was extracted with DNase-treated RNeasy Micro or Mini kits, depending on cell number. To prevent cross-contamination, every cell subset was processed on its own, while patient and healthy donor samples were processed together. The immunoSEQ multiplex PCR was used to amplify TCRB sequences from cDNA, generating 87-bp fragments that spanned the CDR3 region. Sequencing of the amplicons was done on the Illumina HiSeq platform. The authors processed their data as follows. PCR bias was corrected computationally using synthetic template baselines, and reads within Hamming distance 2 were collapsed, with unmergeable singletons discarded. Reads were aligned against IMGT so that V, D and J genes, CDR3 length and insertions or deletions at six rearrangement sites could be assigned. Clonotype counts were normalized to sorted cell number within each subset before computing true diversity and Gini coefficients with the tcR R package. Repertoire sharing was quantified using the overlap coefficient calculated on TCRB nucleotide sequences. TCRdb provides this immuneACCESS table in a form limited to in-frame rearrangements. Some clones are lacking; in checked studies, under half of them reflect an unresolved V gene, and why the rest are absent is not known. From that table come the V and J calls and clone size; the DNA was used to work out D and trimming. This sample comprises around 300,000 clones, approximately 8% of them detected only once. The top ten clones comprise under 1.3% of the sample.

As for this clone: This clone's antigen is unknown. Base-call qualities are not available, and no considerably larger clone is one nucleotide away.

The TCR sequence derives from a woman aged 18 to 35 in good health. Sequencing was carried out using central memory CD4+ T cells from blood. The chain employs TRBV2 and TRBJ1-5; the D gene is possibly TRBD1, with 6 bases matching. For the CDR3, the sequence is CASSATHRVEPQHF. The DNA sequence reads TGTGCCAGCAGCGCAACTCACAGGGTAGAGCCCCAGCATTTT.